The 8 T cell receptor beta chains given below trace back to one sample, sequenced in a study of CD8 T cells in ankylosing spondylitis. These receptors' antigens are unknown. TCRdb called the 5' RACE reads again in MiXCR, with one record for every CDR3 protein. The repertoire holds 350,000 to 550,000 distinct CDR3 sequences, with about 24% as singletons. Whole-study findings and limits: Within ankylosing spondylitis blood, a TCR beta motif made up of eight highly homologous variants appeared to be characteristic.

Sequences were obtained from blood, either unsorted or a sorted T cell fraction (not recorded which). The receptors stem from a male donor with ankylosing spondylitis.

This clonotype was counted only a few times. The rearrangement links TRBV5-1 to TRBJ1-1; D is possibly TRBD1 (5 bases). Between the trimmed V and J ends, which lost 4 bases and 0 bases, there was a span of 10 bases. The germline CDR1 and CDR2 sequences are SGHRS and YFSETQ. CDR3 length: 14 residues. This CDR3 is CASSGDGLNTEAFF. The CDR3 DNA follows: TGCGCCAGCAGCGGGGACGGCCTGAACACTGAAGCTTTCTTT.

The V and J genes are TRBV30 and TRBJ2-5; TRBD1 agrees at 9 bases. The J segment lost 1 base and the V segment lost 4 bases, leaving 4 bases of the junction unmatched. Germline V gene lookup returns CDR1 GTSNPN and CDR2 SVGIG (reference sequence). This CDR3 contains 14 residues. CDR3 sequence (DNA): TGTGCCTGGAACAGGGGGCTAGGCCAAGAGACCCAGTACTTC. Amino acid sequence: CAWNRGLGQETQYF.

The table lists this clonotype with a few counts. This chain connects TRBV29-1 to TRBJ2-1; D is ambiguous. Germline CDR1 and CDR2: SQVTM and ANQGSEA. V was pared by 5 bases and J by 7 bases, with 12 bases between. The length of the CDR3 is 12 residues. CDR3 residues: CSVFGLGNEQFF. CDR3 in DNA: TGCAGCGTTTTTGGTCTGGGTAATGAGCAGTTCTTC.

This clonotype was observed once. The chain has TRBV7-6 and TRBJ1-5, with 7 bases that match TRBD1. CDR3 size: 16 residues. With V trimmed by 5 bases and J by 0 bases, 7 bases remained unmatched. Germline CDR1 reads SGHVS; CDR2 reads FNYEAQ. CDR3 amino acids: CASSTRGTASNQPQHF. As DNA, the CDR3 is TGTGCCAGCAGCACCCGGGGGACAGCTAGCAATCAGCCCCAGCATTTT.

A few counts support this clonotype. The chain combines TRBV25-1 with TRBJ2-1; D is perhaps TRBD1 (6 bases). Between the trimmed V and J ends, which lost 0 bases and 7 bases, there was a span of 13 bases. This CDR3 comprises 15 residues. Germline values: CDR1 MGHDK, CDR2 SYGVNS. CDR3 bases: TGTGCCAGCAGTGAATACAGTACAGGGCTAAATGAGCAGTTCTTC. As protein: CASSEYSTGLNEQFF.

This clonotype was detected a few times. The J gene is TRBJ1-6, the V gene TRBV10-3, with TRBD1 matching 8 bases. Germline V lookup: CDR1 ENHRY, CDR2 SYGVKD. V trimming: 5 bases; J trimming: 7 bases; junction bases outside the gene matches: 4. The CDR3 totals 14 residues. This CDR3 reads CAISSGTGNSPLHF. CDR3 nucleotides: TGTGCCATCAGTTCCGGGACAGGAAATTCACCCCTCCACTTT.

The rearrangement joins TRBV7-8 to TRBJ1-3; no clear D. Germline V lookup: CDR1 SGHVS, CDR2 FQNEAQ. The CDR3 is made up of 16 amino acids. V lost 1 base, J lost 0 bases, and 10 bases lay in between. Written as DNA, the CDR3 is TGTGCCAGCAGCTTAGGGGTACAGCACTCTGGAAACACCATATATTTT. It specifies CASSLGVQHSGNTIYF.

V and J are TRBV6-1 and TRBJ2-7, with 11 bases that match TRBD1. Germline CDR1 MNHNS, CDR2 SASEGT. This CDR3 is 14 amino acids long. V shed 7 bases and J 4 bases; nucleotides not matched to a gene: 6. The CDR3 DNA reads TGTGCCAGCACCATCGGGACAGGGGGATACGAGCAGTACTTC. Its protein is CASTIGTGGYEQYF.